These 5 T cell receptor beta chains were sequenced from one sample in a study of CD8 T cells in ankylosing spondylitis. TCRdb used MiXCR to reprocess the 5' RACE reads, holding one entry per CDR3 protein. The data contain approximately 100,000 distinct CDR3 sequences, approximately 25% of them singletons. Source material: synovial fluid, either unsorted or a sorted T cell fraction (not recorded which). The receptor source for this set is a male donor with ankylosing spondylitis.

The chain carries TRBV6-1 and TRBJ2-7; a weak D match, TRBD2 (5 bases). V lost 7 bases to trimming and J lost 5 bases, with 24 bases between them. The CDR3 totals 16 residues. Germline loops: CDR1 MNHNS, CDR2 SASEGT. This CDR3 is CASTRTELEGLHEQYV. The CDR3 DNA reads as TGTGCCAGCACACGGACGGAACTAGAGGGTTTGCACGAGCAGTACGTC.

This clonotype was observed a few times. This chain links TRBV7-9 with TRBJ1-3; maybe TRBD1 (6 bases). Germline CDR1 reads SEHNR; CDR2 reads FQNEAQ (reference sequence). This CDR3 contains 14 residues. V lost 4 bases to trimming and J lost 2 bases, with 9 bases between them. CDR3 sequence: CASSSGQPGNTIYF. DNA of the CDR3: TGTGCCAGCAGCTCGGGACAACCTGGAAACACCATATATTTT.

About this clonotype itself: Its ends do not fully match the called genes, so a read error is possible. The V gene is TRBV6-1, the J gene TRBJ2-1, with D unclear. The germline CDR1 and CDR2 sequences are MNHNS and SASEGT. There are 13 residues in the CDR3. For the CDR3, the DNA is TGTGCCGGCAGGCCCTGGCCTAGTGATGAGCAGTTCTTC. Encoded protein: CAGRPWPSDEQFF.

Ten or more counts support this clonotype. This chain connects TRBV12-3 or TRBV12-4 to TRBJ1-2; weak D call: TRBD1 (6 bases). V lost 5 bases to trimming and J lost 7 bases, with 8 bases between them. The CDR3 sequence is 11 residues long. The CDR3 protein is CASSLRGGYTF. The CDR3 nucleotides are TGTGCCAGCAGTCTCAGGGGTGGCTACACCTTC.

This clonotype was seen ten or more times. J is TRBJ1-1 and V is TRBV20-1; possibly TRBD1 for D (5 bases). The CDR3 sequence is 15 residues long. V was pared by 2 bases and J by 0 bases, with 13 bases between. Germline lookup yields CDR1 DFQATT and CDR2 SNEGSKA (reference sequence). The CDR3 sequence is CSARSQTDLNTEAFF. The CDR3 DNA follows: TGCAGTGCTAGATCCCAGACAGACTTGAACACTGAAGCTTTCTTT.